A selection of T cell receptor beta chains follows, all from one sample in a study of vaccination and CD4 T cells after COVID-19. Their target antigens are unknown. TCRdb re-called the PCR reads through MiXCR, storing one row per CDR3 protein. This sample has 11,000 or so distinct CDR3 sequences, with roughly 56% found just once. The sequencing input was CD4+ T cells from blood, cultured in vitro. All receptors derive from a human donor who had recovered from COVID-19. CDR3s include the opening cysteine and the closing phenylalanine or tryptophan. A D gene is named only where the DNA matches it firmly. Clone size is shown for a subset of rows, as once, few, many or a class of expanded clone.

clone_size: NA
d_call: NA
v_call: TRBV6-2/TRBV6-3
j_call: TRBJ1-1
cdr3_nt: TGTGCCAGCCGAACCACCTTGAACACTGAAGCTTTCTTT
cdr3_aa: CASRTTLNTEAFF

clone_size: few
d_call: NA
v_call: TRBV27
j_call: TRBJ1-5
cdr3_nt: TGTGCCAGCAGACGACAAGGGGGAGGGCAGCCCCAGCATTTT
cdr3_aa: CASRRQGGGQPQHF

clone_size: NA
d_call: TRBD1
v_call: TRBV29-1
j_call: TRBJ2-5
cdr3_nt: TGCAGCGTTGCAGGGGGTCCGTACCTGGGGGAGACCCAGTACTTC
cdr3_aa: CSVAGGPYLGETQYF

clone_size: NA
d_call: NA
v_call: TRBV7-8
j_call: TRBJ1-4
cdr3_nt: TGTGCCAGCAGCCCAGATGGCAGTACTGAAAAACTGTTTTTT
cdr3_aa: CASSPDGSTEKLFF

clone_size: few
d_call: TRBD1
v_call: TRBV7-6
j_call: TRBJ2-3
cdr3_nt: TGTGCTAGCAGCGCCTACAGGGGCCGCACGACAGATACGCAGTATTTT
cdr3_aa: CASSAYRGRTTDTQYF

clone_size: few
d_call: NA
v_call: TRBV30
j_call: TRBJ2-5
cdr3_nt: TGTGCCTGGAGTGCAAGAGAGACCCAGTACTTC
cdr3_aa: CAWSARETQYF

clone_size: NA
d_call: TRBD1
v_call: TRBV7-8
j_call: TRBJ1-5
cdr3_nt: TGTGCCAGCAGTTACAGGGGTCAGCCCCAGCATTTT
cdr3_aa: CASSYRGQPQHF

clone_size: NA
d_call: NA
v_call: TRBV7-3
j_call: TRBJ2-5
cdr3_nt: TGTGCCAGCAGCTTAAATAGGGTCGCCGAGACCCAGTACTTC
cdr3_aa: CASSLNRVAETQYF

clone_size: NA
d_call: TRBD1
v_call: TRBV24-1
j_call: TRBJ2-5
cdr3_nt: TGTGCCACCAGTGATCCTAACAGGGGGAGGGAGACCCAGTACTTC
cdr3_aa: CATSDPNRGRETQYF

clone_size: NA
d_call: NA
v_call: TRBV5-1
j_call: TRBJ1-1
cdr3_nt: TGCGCCAGCAGCTTCCCCCCGGGAGGGTCGGGCACTGAAGCTTTCTTT
cdr3_aa: CASSFPPGGSGTEAFF

clone_size: NA
d_call: NA
v_call: TRBV24-1
j_call: TRBJ2-1
cdr3_nt: TGTGCCACCACAGGGCCTTCCAGGGAGCAGTTCTTC
cdr3_aa: CATTGPSREQFF

clone_size: NA
d_call: TRBD2
v_call: TRBV24-1
j_call: TRBJ2-1
cdr3_nt: TGTGCCACCAGTGAACAAGCTAGCGGGAGCTACAATGAGCAGTTCTTC
cdr3_aa: CATSEQASGSYNEQFF

clone_size: NA
d_call: NA
v_call: TRBV20-1
j_call: TRBJ2-7
cdr3_nt: TGCAGTGCTAGTGACAGTGGACTTTCCTACGAGCAGTACTTC
cdr3_aa: CSASDSGLSYEQYF